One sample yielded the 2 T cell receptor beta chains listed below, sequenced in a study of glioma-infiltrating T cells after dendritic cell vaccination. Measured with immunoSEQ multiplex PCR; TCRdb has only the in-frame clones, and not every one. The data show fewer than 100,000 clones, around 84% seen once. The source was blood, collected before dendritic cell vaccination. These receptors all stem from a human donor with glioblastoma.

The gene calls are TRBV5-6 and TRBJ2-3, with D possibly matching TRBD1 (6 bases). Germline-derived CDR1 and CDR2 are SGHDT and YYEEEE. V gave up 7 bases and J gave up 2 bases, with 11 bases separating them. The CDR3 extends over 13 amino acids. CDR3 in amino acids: CASVQGPTDTQYF. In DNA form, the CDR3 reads TGTGCCAGCGTACAGGGTCCCACAGATACGCAGTATTTT.

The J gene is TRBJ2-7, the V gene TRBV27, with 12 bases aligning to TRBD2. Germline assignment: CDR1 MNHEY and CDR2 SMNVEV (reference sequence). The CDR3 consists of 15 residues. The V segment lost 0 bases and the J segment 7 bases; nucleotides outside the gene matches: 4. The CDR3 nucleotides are TGTGCCAGCAGTTTATCGCGGCTAGCGGGAGGGGAGCAGTACTTC. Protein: CASSLSRLAGGEQYF.